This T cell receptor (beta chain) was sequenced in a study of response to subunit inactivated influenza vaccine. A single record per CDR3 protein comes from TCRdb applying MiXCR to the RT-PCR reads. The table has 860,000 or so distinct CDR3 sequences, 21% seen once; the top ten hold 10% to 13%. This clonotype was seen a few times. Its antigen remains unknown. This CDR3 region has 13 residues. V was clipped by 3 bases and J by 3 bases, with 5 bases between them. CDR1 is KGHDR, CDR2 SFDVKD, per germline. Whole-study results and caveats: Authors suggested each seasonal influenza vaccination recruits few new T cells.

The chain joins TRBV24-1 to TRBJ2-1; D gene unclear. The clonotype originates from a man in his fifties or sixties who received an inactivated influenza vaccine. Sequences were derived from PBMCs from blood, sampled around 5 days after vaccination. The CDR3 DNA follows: TGTGCCACCAGTGATAAGCACTACAATGAGCAGTTCTTC. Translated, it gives CATSDKHYNEQFF.